The following is a TCR beta chain sequence with its context. This sample is part of a study of blood T cell repertoires in COVID-19. Study members were between roughly 18 and 100 years old and lived in some 26 US regions. This CDR3 comprises 16 residues. CDR1 is LNHDA and CDR2 is SQIVND in the germline V gene (reference sequence). Trimming cost V 7 bases and J 0 bases, with 17 bases left between them. Sequenced by immunoSEQ multiplex PCR; TCRdb stores in-frame clones only, minus some. Counted here are 150,000 to 200,000 clones, roughly 90% occurring once; the ten biggest clones make up about 6.6%. This sequence joins TRBV19 and TRBJ2-3, with D maybe TRBD2 (6 bases). The clonotype was recovered from a woman in her forties or fifties who had recovered from COVID-19. The sample consisted of PBMCs or T cells enriched from blood (not recorded which). This CDR3 is CASTLDYQLSTDTQYF. For the CDR3, the DNA is TGTGCCAGTACCCTGGACTACCAGCTTAGCACAGATACGCAGTATTTT.